The 25 T cell receptor beta chains presented below share a single source sample, sequenced in a study of T cell responses to AZD1222 COVID-19 vaccine. This table comes from immunoSEQ multiplex PCR, and its TCRdb copy is limited to in-frame clones, with some not included. The table records 90,000 to 150,000 clones, about nine tenths of them present only once. The source material was peripheral blood, sampled 28 days after the second AZD1222 dose. The receptors stem from an adult who received the AZD1222 COVID-19 vaccine.

In its sample, this clone was seen a few times. This sequence joins TRBV7-9 and TRBJ1-4, with D perhaps TRBD1 (6 bases). Trimming pared 5 bases from V and 5 bases from J, leaving 12 bases between. The length of the CDR3 is 14 residues. Germline-derived CDR1 and CDR2 are SEHNR and FQNEAQ (reference sequence). DNA of the CDR3: TGTGCCAGCAGCCCCGGGACAAGCAATGAAAAACTGTTTTTT. It encodes CASSPGTSNEKLFF.

The chain recombines TRBV7-2 with TRBJ1-2; TRBD1 matches at 8 bases. The V and J ends lost 7 bases and 6 bases, in that order; junction bases with no gene match: 7. The CDR3 is 13 residues long. Germline CDR1 and CDR2: SGHTA and FQGNSA. CDR3 protein: CASTRTGSDGYTF. CDR3 DNA: TGTGCCAGCACCCGGACAGGGAGTGATGGCTACACCTTC.

The rearrangement links TRBV11-2 to TRBJ2-7; either TRBD1 or TRBD2 may supply D (7 bases each). Trimming took off 3 bases at V and 6 bases at J, with 12 bases between the two ends. The germline CDR1 and CDR2 sequences are SGHAT and FQNNGV. CDR3 size: 13 residues. The CDR3 loop is CASSLGRGGEQYF. DNA of the CDR3: TGTGCCAGCAGCTTGGGCAGGGGGGGCGAGCAGTACTTC.

The genes are TRBV12-3 or TRBV12-4 and TRBJ2-1; D unresolved. This CDR3 has 10 residues. V dropped 3 bases and J dropped 9 bases, with 3 bases sitting between them. CDR3: CASSLSEQFF. CDR3 bases: TGTGCCAGCAGTTTGAGTGAGCAGTTCTTC.

This chain connects TRBV18 to TRBJ2-7; TRBD1 might be the D (6 bases). The CDR3 runs to 16 residues. V was pared by 4 bases and J by 3 bases, with 19 bases between. Germline-derived CDR1 and CDR2 are KGHSH and LQKENI. The CDR3 DNA is TGTGCCAGCTCACGGGACACGTTTTCGGATCTCTACGAGCAGTACTTC. Its protein is CASSRDTFSDLYEQYF.

The rearrangement links TRBV6-4 to TRBJ2-7; 7 bases are a match to TRBD2. The CDR3 is 13 residues long. CDR1 MRHNA and CDR2 SNTAGT come from the germline V gene. Losses at the gene ends were 5 bases for V and 6 bases for J; bases not matched to a gene: 7. CDR3 coding DNA: TGTGCCAGCAGTCTCAAAGCGGGGAGCGAGCAGTACTTC. Residues: CASSLKAGSEQYF.

The V gene is TRBV19, the J gene TRBJ2-3; 7 bases map to TRBD1. V trimming: 3 bases; J trimming: 0 bases; junction bases outside the gene matches: 3. Germline assignment: CDR1 LNHDA and CDR2 SQIVND (reference sequence). The CDR3 is 15 residues long. CDR3 protein: CASSMGQPSTDTQYF. The DNA of the CDR3 is TGTGCCAGTAGTATGGGACAGCCGAGCACAGATACGCAGTATTTT.

This chain joins TRBV5-5 and TRBJ2-3; TRBD2 aligns across 7 bases. This CDR3 contains 15 residues. Germline CDR1 is SGHKS and CDR2 is YYEKEE (reference sequence). Trimming at V came to 4 bases and at J to 2 bases, leaving 7 bases not matched to a gene. For the CDR3, the DNA is TGTGCCAGCAGCGGACTAGGGCCCTCCACAGATACGCAGTATTTT. It specifies CASSGLGPSTDTQYF.

V is TRBV7-7 and J is TRBJ2-2; tentatively, D is TRBD2 (5 bases). V was cut by 5 bases and J by 0 bases, with 13 bases left in between. From germline, CDR1 is SSHAT and CDR2 FNYEAQ (reference sequence). This CDR3 has 16 residues. The CDR3 nucleotides read TGTGCCAGCAGCCCGCGGGCGGGTGCGAACACCGGGGAGCTGTTTTTT. It is translated as CASSPRAGANTGELFF.

The chain joins TRBV20-1 to TRBJ2-7; D call uncertain. CDR3 length: 11 amino acids. Trimming pared 4 bases from V and 3 bases from J, leaving 7 bases between. Germline CDR1 reads DFQATT; CDR2 reads SNEGSKA (reference sequence). CDR3: CSAIDRYEQYF. DNA for the CDR3: TGCAGTGCTATTGATCGCTACGAGCAGTACTTC.

V gene TRBV2 combines with J gene TRBJ2-1; tentatively, D is TRBD1 (7 bases). CDR3 length: 15 amino acids. The V gene's germline CDR1 is SNHLY and CDR2 FYNNEI. Trimming cost V 1 base and J 4 bases, with 11 bases left between them. CDR3 sequence: CASSEEEGAYNEQFF. In nucleotides, the CDR3 is TGTGCCAGCAGTGAAGAGGAGGGGGCTTACAATGAGCAGTTCTTC.

The V and J genes are TRBV4-2 and TRBJ1-2; D remains ambiguous. Trimming removed 1 base at V and 3 bases at J, with 12 bases between. The CDR3 covers 15 residues. Germline values: CDR1 LGHNA, CDR2 YNFKEQ. Here the CDR3 DNA reads TGTGCCAGCAGCCAAGGGACGGGTGAATACTATGGCTACACCTTC. Protein sequence: CASSQGTGEYYGYTF.

In DNA, the CDR3 is TGTGCCAGCAGTGAAGAGCGGAGCTCCTACGAGCAGTACTTC. It codes for CASSEERSSYEQYF. The chain is built from TRBV2 and TRBJ2-7; weak D call: TRBD2 (5 bases). The CDR3 has 14 amino acids. V dropped 1 base and J dropped 0 bases, with 7 bases sitting between them. Germline loops: CDR1 SNHLY, CDR2 FYNNEI.

This chain uses TRBV18 with TRBJ1-4; D unresolved. Germline V CDR1 and CDR2: KGHSH, LQKENI. Trimming removed 5 bases from V and 2 bases from J, with 9 bases in between. This CDR3 comprises 14 residues. This CDR3 reads CASSIGWTNEKLFF. The CDR3 region has the DNA TGTGCCAGCTCAATTGGGTGGACTAATGAAAAACTGTTTTTT.

This clone was seen more than once but under ten times. V usage is TRBV28 and J usage is TRBJ1-6; D not resolved. Germline CDR1 and CDR2: MDHEN and SYDVKM. The CDR3 is made up of 16 amino acids. The V and J ends lost 6 bases and 1 base respectively, with 13 bases between them. This CDR3 is CASSRDVGSYNSPLHF. The CDR3 DNA is TGTGCCAGCAGCCGAGATGTCGGGTCCTATAATTCACCCCTCCACTTT.

This clone showed up just once. This chain connects TRBV30 to TRBJ1-1; TRBD1 might be the D (5 bases). With 1 base removed from V and 5 bases from J, the gap between germline ends came to 14 bases. The CDR3 has 14 residues. Germline V gene sequence: CDR1 GTSNPN, CDR2 SVGIG (reference sequence). The CDR3 coding sequence is TGTGCCTGGAGTGAGGTGACAGCCAGGACTGAAGCTTTCTTT. This codes for CAWSEVTARTEAFF.

The chain recombines TRBV7-8 with TRBJ1-4; the match to TRBD1 covers 7 bases. The CDR3 length is 17 residues. Trimming cost V 1 base and J 8 bases; bases outside gene matches: 13. Per germline, CDR1 SGHVS and CDR2 FQNEAQ. The CDR3 protein is CASSLDLGQSMREKLFF. The CDR3 DNA sequence: TGTGCCAGCAGCTTAGATTTGGGACAGAGCATGAGGGAAAAACTGTTTTTT.

This CDR3 is CASSAAQNTEAFF. The CDR3 DNA reads TGTGCCAGCAGTGCCGCTCAGAACACTGAAGCTTTCTTT. The chain carries TRBV12-3 or TRBV12-4 and TRBJ1-1; D gene unclear. The CDR3 length is 13 residues. Trimming left V 5 bases short and J 1 base short, with 8 bases between.

The rearrangement uses TRBV6-2 or TRBV6-3 and TRBJ2-1; TRBD2 aligns across 10 bases. From germline, CDR1 is MNHEY and CDR2 SVGEGT. The CDR3 runs to 18 residues. The junction had 8 bases not matched to a gene; V was cut back by 2 bases and J by 1 base. The DNA for the CDR3 is TGTGCCAGCAGTTACGCTAGCGGGGGTCTCGGGTCCTACAATGAGCAGTTCTTC. Translated, it gives CASSYASGGLGSYNEQFF.

V gene TRBV19 combines with J gene TRBJ1-1; D unresolved. The V end was cut by 5 bases, the J end by 4 bases, with 14 bases between. The V gene's germline CDR1 is LNHDA and CDR2 SQIVND (reference sequence). The CDR3 has 14 amino acids. The CDR3 loop is CASSVTVSGTEAFF. CDR3 DNA: TGTGCCAGTAGTGTCACAGTGTCAGGCACTGAAGCTTTCTTT.

This clone showed up just once. In DNA form, the CDR3 reads TGTGCCAGCAGACTGACGACACGGAGCCGGCAGTACTTC. This encodes CASRLTTRSRQYF. The rearrangement uses TRBV3-1 (or the pseudogene TRBV3-2) and TRBJ2-7, with D unclear. Germline loops: CDR1 LGHDT, CDR2 YNNKEL (reference sequence). V was trimmed by 6 bases and J by 9 bases, leaving 18 bases between them. The CDR3 totals 13 residues.

The J gene is TRBJ2-5, the V gene TRBV20-1, with D unresolved. The germline V gene has CDR1 DFQATT and CDR2 SNEGSKA (reference sequence). Trimming shortened V by 3 bases and J by 5 bases, and 4 bases separated the two germline ends. The CDR3 covers 10 residues. CDR3 sequence reads: CSASWETQYF. CDR3 DNA: TGCAGTGCTAGTTGGGAGACCCAGTACTTC.

CDR3 nucleotides: TGCGCCAGCGGGGACCCTTCCCCAACCGGGGGATATGGCTACACCTTC. Its translation is CASGDPSPTGGYGYTF. The gene calls are TRBV5-1 and TRBJ1-2; D possibly corresponds to TRBD1 (5 bases). CDR1 SGHRS and CDR2 YFSETQ come from the germline V gene. The CDR3 runs 16 residues. V gave up 7 bases and J gave up 5 bases, with 24 bases separating them.

The chain links TRBV19 to TRBJ2-1, with 7 bases that match TRBD1. The germline V gene encodes CDR1 LNHDA and CDR2 SQIVND (reference sequence). With V trimmed by 5 bases and J by 3 bases, 10 bases remained unmatched. This CDR3 has 16 residues. Here the CDR3 reads CASSPTTGNGYNEQFF. The CDR3 region has the DNA TGTGCCAGTAGTCCAACGACAGGGAACGGCTACAATGAGCAGTTCTTC.

The CDR3 protein is CASSLGGLQYF. The CDR3 bases are TGTGCCAGCAGTTTAGGGGGACTGCAGTACTTC. The rearrangement uses TRBV12-3 or TRBV12-4 and TRBJ2-5, with D maybe TRBD2 (6 bases). This CDR3 comprises 11 residues. V was trimmed by 1 base and J by 11 bases, leaving 8 bases between them.